This section outlines one T cell receptor (beta chain) sequence together with its context. Its antigen is not known. Primers included in the PCR were 60 Vbeta and 13 Jbeta primers. The assay was immunoSEQ multiplex PCR, and TCRdb's table has in-frame clones only and misses some. The profile shows 100,000 to 150,000 clones, about two thirds of them singletons. These data come from a study of cytomegalovirus exposure and HLA in healthy donors. The study's findings and limits: Cytomegalovirus-associated status was assigned to more than 150 TCR beta chains.

Trimming shortened V by 1 base and J by 1 base, and 10 bases separated the two germline ends. Germline V lookup: CDR1 SEHNR, CDR2 FQNEAQ (reference sequence). The CDR3 totals 16 residues. The chain joins TRBV7-9 to TRBJ1-4; no definite D call. This sequence originates from a woman aged 60 to 75 in good health and CMV-seropositive. Input material: PBMCs. CDR3 amino acids: CASSLEPDITNEKLFF. The CDR3 DNA is TGTGCCAGCAGCTTAGAGCCAGACATAACTAATGAAAAACTGTTTTTT.